The next 22 T cell receptor beta chains were all read from a single sample in a study of blood T cell repertoires in COVID-19. The protocol was immunoSEQ multiplex PCR, while the TCRdb copy is restricted to in-frame clones and leaves out a portion. The sample comprises approximately 190,000 clones, 84% of which are singletons, and roughly 3.1% rests with the top ten. Sequenced: PBMCs or T cells enriched from blood (not recorded which). The receptor set was obtained from a woman in her 30s who had been exposed to COVID-19.

This chain joins TRBV2 and TRBJ1-2; 7 bases agree with TRBD1. The CDR3 consists of 14 residues. Per germline, CDR1 SNHLY and CDR2 FYNNEI. V lost 5 bases and J lost 4; bases outside the gene matches: 7. The CDR3 bases are TGTGCCAGCAGTTTACAGGGGCTTGGCTATGGCTACACCTTC. It encodes CASSLQGLGYGYTF.

The chain uses TRBV29-1 and TRBJ2-7, with TRBD1 matching 10 bases. After removal of 7 bases from V and 3 bases from J, the junction contained 9 bases not matched to a gene. CDR3 length: 14 amino acids. Per the germline V gene, CDR1 is SQVTM and CDR2 is ANQGSEA. CDR3 protein: CSGSGGQGNYEQYF. DNA for the CDR3: TGCAGCGGGTCTGGGGGACAGGGGAACTACGAGCAGTACTTC.

This clone is a singleton in its sample. The chain joins TRBV19 to TRBJ2-7; D call uncertain. The germline gives CDR1 LNHDA, CDR2 SQIVND (reference sequence). The V and J ends lost 3 bases and 1 base respectively, with 10 bases between them. This CDR3 has 14 amino acids. CDR3 region: CASSIPGRSYEQYF. Here the CDR3 DNA reads TGTGCCAGTAGTATCCCTGGTCGGTCCTACGAGCAGTACTTC.

This chain joins TRBV29-1 and TRBJ2-3; D uncertain. CDR1 is SQVTM, CDR2 ANQGSEA, per germline. The CDR3 loop spans 16 amino acids. V was shortened by 0 bases and J by 5 bases, with 18 bases between the two germline ends. CDR3 sequence reads: CSVEDSLGPPGDTQYF. The CDR3 DNA is TGCAGCGTTGAAGATTCCCTGGGCCCGCCAGGAGATACGCAGTATTTT.

The chain carries TRBV18 and TRBJ1-5; no definite D call. The V gene's germline CDR1 is KGHSH and CDR2 LQKENI. CDR3 length: 14 residues. V was cut by 3 bases and J by 6 bases, with 12 bases left in between. CDR3 region: CASSPGEVGQPQHF. The DNA of the CDR3 is TGTGCCAGCTCACCCGGGGAGGTCGGTCAGCCCCAGCATTTT.

This chain connects TRBV6-1 to TRBJ1-2; 9 nucleotides align to TRBD1. The CDR3 covers 14 residues. The germline gives CDR1 MNHNS, CDR2 SASEGT. J gave up 6 bases and V 3 bases, and 5 bases lay outside the gene matches. The CDR3 loop reads CASSEGGQGNGYTF. The CDR3 bases are TGTGCCAGCAGTGAGGGCGGACAGGGGAATGGCTACACCTTC.

The chain uses TRBV19 and TRBJ2-7, with 8 bases identical to TRBD1. The CDR3 has 14 amino acids. The trim removed 4 bases at V and 3 bases at J, leaving 5 bases unmatched. The V gene's germline CDR1 is LNHDA and CDR2 SQIVND (reference sequence). CDR3 sequence (DNA): TGTGCCAGTAGTACCCGGGACAGGCTCTACGAGCAGTACTTC. Protein sequence: CASSTRDRLYEQYF.

V is TRBV25-1 and J is TRBJ2-3; 8 nucleotides line up with TRBD1. The ends lost 3 bases at V and 4 bases at J; junction bases unmatched: 9. The CDR3 sequence is 16 residues long. Germline assignment: CDR1 MGHDK and CDR2 SYGVNS. CDR3: CASSEQRTGRADTQYF. The CDR3 bases are TGTGCCAGCAGTGAGCAAAGGACAGGGCGGGCAGATACGCAGTATTTT.

This clone was recorded only once. This chain connects TRBV7-6 to TRBJ1-1; TRBD1 matches 10 bases. Germline assignment: CDR1 SGHVS and CDR2 FNYEAQ. This CDR3 has 15 amino acids. V dropped 4 bases and J dropped 4; count of bases not matched to a gene: 6. CDR3: CASSSLGTGATEAFF. CDR3 coding DNA: TGTGCCAGCAGCTCCCTGGGGACAGGGGCCACTGAAGCTTTCTTT.

The chain carries TRBV5-4 and TRBJ1-1; D remains unclear. Germline loops: CDR1 SGHNT, CDR2 YYREEE (reference sequence). Trimming took 4 bases from V and 1 from J, leaving 8 bases between them. The CDR3 is 13 residues long. CDR3 loop: CASSAQQNTEAFF. For the CDR3, the DNA is TGTGCCAGCAGCGCACAGCAGAACACTGAAGCTTTCTTT.

The chain carries TRBV11-2 and TRBJ1-2; 7 bases agree with TRBD1. The CDR3 totals 15 residues. V gave up 0 bases and J gave up 5 bases; unmatched junction bases: 6. The germline V gene has CDR1 SGHAT and CDR2 FQNNGV. The CDR3 spells CASSLETGILYGYTF. CDR3 in DNA: TGTGCCAGCAGCTTAGAGACAGGGATTTTGTATGGCTACACCTTC.

This rearrangement joins TRBV2 to TRBJ2-7; TRBD1 is a possible D gene (5 bases). This CDR3 has 14 amino acids. With 6 bases removed from V and 0 bases from J, the gap between germline ends came to 12 bases. The germline gives CDR1 SNHLY, CDR2 FYNNEI. CDR3 region: CASRVETDSYEQYF. CDR3 coding DNA: TGTGCCAGCAGAGTTGAGACAGACTCCTACGAGCAGTACTTC.

The chain uses TRBV6-5 and TRBJ2-7; TRBD1 agrees at 7 bases. The germline V gene encodes CDR1 MNHEY and CDR2 SVGAGI. V was pared by 7 bases and J by 6 bases, with 6 bases of the junction left unmatched. The CDR3 loop spans 12 amino acids. CDR3: CASTSTGTEQYF. The CDR3 DNA reads as TGTGCCAGCACCTCGACAGGGACCGAGCAGTACTTC.

In this sample, this clone turned up once. The V call is TRBV27, the J call TRBJ1-1; a possible D gene is TRBD1 (5 bases). The CDR3 has 13 amino acids. The V and J ends lost 1 base and 6 bases respectively, with 9 bases between them. Germline V lookup: CDR1 MNHEY, CDR2 SMNVEV (reference sequence). CDR3 sequence (DNA): TGTGCCAGCAGTTTATTGGGGGGACCTGAAGCTTTCTTT. Translation gives CASSLLGGPEAFF.

This rearrangement joins TRBV19 to TRBJ2-7; tentatively, D is TRBD2 (6 bases). Deletions cut 3 bases from V and 4 bases from J, with 10 bases between. Germline V CDR1 and CDR2: LNHDA, SQIVND (reference sequence). The CDR3 has 13 residues. The CDR3 spells CASSMGRGYEQYF. In DNA form, the CDR3 reads TGTGCCAGTAGTATGGGGCGGGGATACGAGCAGTACTTC.

The chain is built from TRBV9 and TRBJ1-2; D call uncertain. The CDR3 spans 15 residues. V lost 1 base and J lost 4, with 14 bases in between. Germline V gene sequence: CDR1 SGDLS, CDR2 YYNGEE. In nucleotides, the CDR3 is TGTGCCAGCAGCGTAAACCCGGACGGACTCTATGGCTACACCTTC. The encoded protein is CASSVNPDGLYGYTF.

The chain links TRBV18 to TRBJ2-5, with 8 bases matching TRBD2. V gave up 6 bases and J gave up 1 base; unmatched junction bases: 10. The CDR3 sequence is 16 residues long. CDR1 and CDR2 from the germline V gene are KGHSH and LQKENI. The CDR3 is CASSPTGRVVQETQYF. The CDR3 nucleotides are TGTGCCAGCTCCCCAACCGGGAGGGTCGTCCAAGAGACCCAGTACTTC.

This chain joins TRBV7-9 and TRBJ1-1, with D unclear. CDR1 and CDR2 (germline): SEHNR, FQNEAQ (reference sequence). Trimming removed 3 bases from V and 7 bases from J, with 9 bases in between. The CDR3 loop spans 12 amino acids. The CDR3: CASSLRINEAFF. DNA for the CDR3: TGTGCCAGCAGCTTGAGGATCAATGAAGCTTTCTTT.

The chain links TRBV7-2 to TRBJ1-5; TRBD1 agrees at 7 bases. This CDR3 has 16 residues. J was trimmed by 7 bases and V by 5 bases; bases with no gene match: 14. Germline CDR1 is SGHTA and CDR2 is FQGNSA. The DNA for the CDR3 is TGTGCCAGCAGCAACAGGATTGGGGACAGCAGGCAGCCCCAGCATTTT. Its translation is CASSNRIGDSRQPQHF.

CDR3 protein: CASRPLPSQPQHF. DNA for the CDR3: TGTGCCAGCAGACCCTTGCCCAGTCAGCCCCAGCATTTT. The chain employs TRBV27 and TRBJ1-5; D not resolved. Trimming removed 6 bases from V and 6 bases from J, with 12 bases in between. The CDR3 consists of 13 residues. In germline, CDR1 is MNHEY, CDR2 SMNVEV (reference sequence).

The chain carries TRBV19 and TRBJ1-4, with D perhaps TRBD1 (6 bases). The CDR3 totals 14 residues. Germline CDR1 reads LNHDA; CDR2 reads SQIVND (reference sequence). Trimming shortened V by 5 bases and J by 4 bases, and 11 bases separated the two germline ends. This chain's CDR3 is CASSLTGLNEKLFF. Here the CDR3 DNA reads TGTGCCAGTAGTCTAACAGGGCTTAATGAAAAACTGTTTTTT.

V and J are TRBV10-1 and TRBJ2-2; TRBD1 matches 8 bases. Unmatched junction bases numbered 5, after V lost 4 bases and J lost 4 bases. The CDR3 loop spans 15 amino acids. Germline V gives CDR1 WNHNN, CDR2 SYGVQD (reference sequence). The CDR3 sequence is CASSALTGGTGELFF. The CDR3 nucleotides are TGCGCCAGCAGTGCGCTTACAGGGGGCACCGGGGAGCTGTTTTTT.